A single sample is the source of the 30 T cell receptor beta chains below, sequenced in a study of molecular identifiers for immune sequencing clone quantification. TCRdb analysed the PCR reads with MiXCR anew, one entry per CDR3 protein. The data show about 40,000 distinct CDR3 sequences, with approximately 17% seen just once and 6.7% held by the top ten. Input material: naive CD8+ T cells from blood, with Jurkat cell RNA spiked in. As to subset: FACS-sorted CD8+CD4-CCR7+CD45RA+ naive T cells. All receptors derive from a human donor in good health. Some libraries in this study had Jurkat cell RNA spiked in.

This clonotype appeared many times. This chain uses TRBV12-3 or TRBV12-4 with TRBJ1-4, with D maybe TRBD1 (6 bases). The CDR3 has 15 amino acids. V lost 6 bases and J 6 bases, leaving 17 bases between the germline ends. CDR3 sequence reads: CASSLSGGGYEKLFF. CDR3 DNA: TGTGCCAGCAGCCTGTCCGGGGGCGGCTATGAAAAACTGTTTTTT.

The chain employs TRBV24-1 and TRBJ2-1; the match to TRBD2 covers 8 bases. Germline V gene data show CDR1 as KGHDR and CDR2 as SFDVKD. Trimming removed 1 base from V and 5 bases from J; junction bases left unmatched: 6. The CDR3 sequence is 16 residues long. This CDR3 is CATSDLVSGSHNEQFF. The CDR3 DNA follows: TGTGCCACCAGTGATTTAGTAAGCGGGAGCCACAATGAGCAGTTCTTC.

In its sample, this clonotype was seen many times. The chain employs TRBV29-1 and TRBJ2-1; 10 positions match TRBD2. V shed 8 bases and J 7 bases; nucleotides not matched to a gene: 17. The CDR3 sequence is 16 residues long. Germline lookup yields CDR1 SQVTM and CDR2 ANQGSEA. The CDR3, as DNA: TGCAGCACTAATGGGGGGTACAGCGGGAGGGGAAATGAGCAGTTCTTC. It encodes CSTNGGYSGRGNEQFF.

V usage is TRBV7-6 and J usage is TRBJ2-1, with 7 bases identical to TRBD2. V lost 4 bases, J lost 7 bases, and 4 bases stayed unmatched. The CDR3 has 13 amino acids. Germline assignment: CDR1 SGHVS and CDR2 FNYEAQ. In nucleotides, the CDR3 is TGTGCCAGCAGCTCCGTCGGGGGGAATGAGCAGTTCTTC. As protein: CASSSVGGNEQFF.

V gene TRBV9 combines with J gene TRBJ2-1, with TRBD2 matching 10 bases. V was clipped by 7 bases and J by 0 bases; unmatched bases: 13. The germline V gene has CDR1 SGDLS and CDR2 YYNGEE. The CDR3 is 18 amino acids. CDR3 nucleotides: TGTGCCAGCGGCCCCACTAGCGGGACCCCCAGCTCCTACAATGAGCAGTTCTTC. Translating gives CASGPTSGTPSSYNEQFF.

As concerns this clonotype: One end of the junction fails to match germline, which may point to a read error. The V call is TRBV19, the J call TRBJ2-3; 7 bases are a match to TRBD2. Germline assignment: CDR1 LNHDA and CDR2 SQIVND (reference sequence). The CDR3 is made up of 17 amino acids. CDR3 residues: CASTSVLKTSLTDTQCF. The CDR3 DNA sequence: TGTGCCAGTACATCCGTCCTCAAGACTAGCCTTACAGATACGCAGTGTTTT.

This clonotype was seen ten or more times. The DNA of the CDR3 is TGTGCCAGCAGCCAAGACCGGGGAGATTCCTATGGCTACACCTTC. It codes for CASSQDRGDSYGYTF. J is TRBJ1-2 and V is TRBV3-1; D gene ambiguous. Per the germline V gene, CDR1 is LGHDT and CDR2 is YNNKEL (reference sequence). Trimming left V 0 bases short and J 4 bases short, with 12 bases between. The CDR3 has 15 residues.

This clonotype has a count of ten or more. The rearrangement joins TRBV28 to TRBJ2-7; D gene uncertain. The V gene lost 11 bases and the J gene lost 3 bases, with 14 bases spanning the gap. This CDR3 has 12 residues. Germline loops: CDR1 MDHEN, CDR2 SYDVKM. The CDR3 DNA reads as TGTGCCGTGAACAAGGGATACTACGAGCAGTACTTC. Its protein product is CAVNKGYYEQYF.

The table lists this clonotype with many counts. The gene calls are TRBV11-1 and TRBJ2-7, with TRBD2 matching 7 bases. The CDR3 is 14 amino acids. Germline CDR1 is SGHAT and CDR2 is FQDESV (reference sequence). Trimming removed 1 base from V and 5 bases from J; junction bases left unmatched: 5. CDR3 bases: TGTGCCAGCAGCTTAGTGTGGGAGGGCCACGAGCAGTACTTC. Its protein is CASSLVWEGHEQYF.

This clonotype was counted ten times or more. The J gene is TRBJ2-7, the V gene TRBV12-3 or TRBV12-4; 7 bases align to TRBD1. The junction had 3 bases not matched to a gene; V was cut back by 5 bases and J by 2 bases. CDR3 length equals 13 residues. The CDR3 spells CASSHGTAYEQYF. CDR3 coding DNA: TGTGCCAGCAGTCACGGGACAGCCTACGAGCAGTACTTC.

This clonotype was seen many times. V usage is TRBV10-3 and J usage is TRBJ2-3; D is perhaps TRBD2 (6 bases). V gave up 0 bases and J gave up 4 bases, with 8 bases separating them. The CDR3 is 14 amino acids. Germline V gene lookup returns CDR1 ENHRY and CDR2 SYGVKD. The CDR3 spells CAISESRGADTQYF. The CDR3 region has the DNA TGTGCCATCAGTGAGTCGCGGGGTGCAGATACGCAGTATTTT.

This clonotype was seen many times. This chain uses TRBV12-3 or TRBV12-4 with TRBJ1-5, with a tentative D call TRBD1 (6 bases). Trimming left V 1 base short and J 2 bases short, with 9 bases between. The CDR3 loop spans 15 amino acids. CDR3 protein: CASSLGQAGNQPQHF. The DNA for the CDR3 is TGTGCCAGCAGTTTAGGACAGGCGGGCAATCAGCCCCAGCATTTT.

This clonotype was counted many times. CDR3 sequence reads: CASSLDRGKTYEQYF. Written as DNA, the CDR3 is TGTGCCAGCAGCCTCGACAGGGGAAAGACCTACGAGCAGTACTTC. The chain has TRBV2 and TRBJ2-7; the match to TRBD1 covers 8 bases. Unmatched junction bases numbered 9, after V lost 6 bases and J lost 2 bases. The CDR3 covers 15 residues. Germline V gene lookup returns CDR1 SNHLY and CDR2 FYNNEI.

This clonotype was detected many times. V gene TRBV6-2 or TRBV6-3 combines with J gene TRBJ2-7; D gene unclear. Trimming took 9 bases from V and 3 from J, leaving 12 bases between them. The CDR3 extends over 12 amino acids. CDR1 is MNHEY and CDR2 is SVGEGT in the germline V gene. CDR3 sequence: CARRTGYYEQYF. In DNA form, the CDR3 reads TGTGCCAGAAGGACGGGTTACTACGAGCAGTACTTC.

This clonotype has a handful of counts. This chain joins TRBV28 and TRBJ2-7; D remains ambiguous. The germline V gene has CDR1 MDHEN and CDR2 SYDVKM. Trimming removed 2 bases at V and 3 bases at J, with 11 bases between. The CDR3 contains 14 residues. CDR3 nucleotide sequence: TGTGCCAGCAGTTTACCGGGCTCGGGCTACGAGCAGTACTTC. It specifies CASSLPGSGYEQYF.

This clonotype was recorded at least ten times. The V and J genes are TRBV20-1 and TRBJ1-1, with 9 nucleotides matching TRBD1. Germline V gene sequence: CDR1 DFQATT, CDR2 SNEGSKA (reference sequence). This CDR3 has 15 amino acids. V trimming: 6 bases; J trimming: 1 base; junction bases outside the gene matches: 9. Written as DNA, the CDR3 is TGCAGTGCGGGAGAACAGGGGGCAGGGAACACTGAAGCTTTCTTT. Translation gives CSAGEQGAGNTEAFF.

Worth noting for this clonotype: Given a much more abundant clone one base away, this may be a read error. Here the CDR3 reads CAISGSPENSNQPQHF. The CDR3 region has the DNA TGTGCCATCAGTGGGTCGCCCGAGAATAGCAATCAGCCCCAGCATTTT. The chain has TRBV10-3 and TRBJ1-5, with D uncertain. The CDR3 is 16 residues long. Germline V CDR1 and CDR2: ENHRY, SYGVKD. Trimming took 4 bases from V and 0 from J, leaving 13 bases between them.

This clonotype was picked up many times. This chain connects TRBV7-2 to TRBJ2-7, with a tentative D call TRBD2 (5 bases). This CDR3 has 13 amino acids. The germline V gene has CDR1 SGHTA and CDR2 FQGNSA. The V and J ends lost 3 bases and 3 bases respectively, with 9 bases between them. CDR3 nucleotides: TGTGCCAGCAGCTTTGGACTGTTCTACGAGCAGTACTTC. Amino acid sequence: CASSFGLFYEQYF.

By its share, this clonotype is medium-sized. This rearrangement joins TRBV7-2 to TRBJ2-7; 9 positions match TRBD2. V was pared by 5 bases and J by 2 bases, with 7 bases of the junction left unmatched. The CDR3 loop spans 15 amino acids. CDR1 and CDR2 from the germline V gene are SGHTA and FQGNSA. CDR3 amino acids: CASSAGLARTYEQYF. The CDR3 DNA reads as TGTGCCAGCAGCGCCGGACTAGCGAGAACCTACGAGCAGTACTTC.

This clonotype was seen many times. The V call is TRBV15, the J call TRBJ2-7; TRBD1 agrees at 9 bases. CDR1 is LNHNV, CDR2 YYDKDF, per germline (reference sequence). The CDR3 is 16 residues long. Losses at the gene ends were 0 bases for V and 4 bases for J; bases not matched to a gene: 7. CDR3 amino acids: CATSRDLGTGRYEQYF. In DNA form, the CDR3 reads TGTGCCACCAGCAGAGATCTAGGGACAGGGAGGTACGAGCAGTACTTC. Based on the CDR3 plus reference TRBV15 and TRBJ2-7, the full variable domain is DAMVIQNPRYQVTQFGKPVTLSCSQTLNHNVMYWYQQKSSQAPKLLFHYYDKDFNNEADTPDNFQSRRPNTSFCFLDIRSPGLGDTAMYLCATSRDLGTGRYEQYFGPGTRLTVT.

This clonotype was observed at least ten times. This chain connects TRBV13 to TRBJ2-7; maybe TRBD1 (6 bases). The germline V gene has CDR1 PRHDT and CDR2 FYEKMQ (reference sequence). The CDR3 consists of 15 residues. V was clipped by 6 bases and J by 0 bases, with 15 bases between them. CDR3 nucleotide sequence: TGTGCCAGCAGACTCCAGGGGTCCGGCTCCTACGAGCAGTACTTC. Translating gives CASRLQGSGSYEQYF.

This clonotype appeared many times. The genes are TRBV2 and TRBJ1-2; TRBD1 aligns across 7 bases. The CDR3 covers 16 residues. Germline values: CDR1 SNHLY, CDR2 FYNNEI. With V trimmed by 2 bases and J by 3 bases, 9 bases remained unmatched. As DNA, the CDR3 is TGTGCCAGCAGTGAAACCCCAGTAGGGGGCGACTATGGCTACACCTTC. Translating gives CASSETPVGGDYGYTF.

As for this clonotype: It may be a read error: a sequence one base away is much more abundant. The gene calls are TRBV13 and TRBJ1-3, with a possible D match to TRBD1 (5 bases). Per the germline V gene, CDR1 is PRHDT and CDR2 is FYEKMQ (reference sequence). CDR3 length: 14 amino acids. The CDR3 loop is CVSSFGQGGNTIYF. The DNA of the CDR3 is TGTGTCAGCAGCTTCGGGCAGGGCGGAAACACCATATATTTT. Complete variable domain (other parts from reference TRBV13 and TRBJ1-3): AAGVIQSPRHLIKEKRETATLKCYPIPRHDTVYWYQQGPGQDPQFLISFYEKMQSDKGSIPDRFSAQQFSDYHSELNMSSLELGDSALYFCVSSFGQGGNTIYFGEGSWLTVV.

This clonotype has a count of ten or more. This chain joins TRBV28 and TRBJ2-3, with D hard to call. The CDR3 contains 13 residues. Germline CDR1 and CDR2: MDHEN and SYDVKM. V was cut by 4 bases and J by 6 bases, with 11 bases left in between. CDR3 DNA: TGTGCCAGCAGTTCCCGACTGGCTGATACGCAGTATTTT. This sequence encodes CASSSRLADTQYF.

The table lists this clonotype with many counts. This chain uses TRBV15 with TRBJ1-4; a weak D match, TRBD1 (5 bases). CDR3 length: 15 amino acids. CDR1 is LNHNV, CDR2 YYDKDF, per germline (reference sequence). The V end lost 5 bases, the J end lost 8 bases, and 18 bases lay between the germline ends. CDR3 sequence reads: CATSPGGRWVEKLFF. The CDR3 coding sequence is TGTGCCACCAGCCCTGGGGGGAGGTGGGTCGAAAAACTGTTTTTT.

This clonotype came up once. This chain joins TRBV7-6 and TRBJ2-7, with D tentatively TRBD1 or TRBD2 (6 bases each). Germline CDR1 reads SGHVS; CDR2 reads FNYEAQ. Deletions cut 5 bases from V and 2 bases from J, with 16 bases between. The CDR3 runs 15 residues. CDR3 protein: CASSPRGGPTYEQYF. CDR3 nucleotides: TGTGCCAGCAGCCCACGAGGGGGGCCAACCTACGAGCAGTACTTC.

Remarks on this clonotype: A much more abundant neighbour one base away suggests this may be a read error. The chain couples TRBV7-2 to TRBJ2-3, with TRBD2 identical over 8 bases. The junction had 18 bases not matched to a gene; V was cut back by 5 bases and J by 8 bases. Germline CDR1 and CDR2: SGHTA and FQGNSA. The CDR3 has 17 residues. CDR3 DNA sequence: TGTGCCAGCAGCCCGGAACTAGCGGTAGGGGGAGTTGGTACGCAGTATTTT. Translation: CASSPELAVGGVGTQYF. Drawing the rest from reference TRBV7-2 and TRBJ2-3, the complete variable domain is GAGVSQSPSNKVTEKGKDVELRCDPISGHTALYWYRQSLGQGLEFLIYFQGNSAPDKSGLPSDRFSAERTGGSVSTLTIQRTQQEDSAVYLCASSPELAVGGVGTQYFGPGTRLTVL.

The rearrangement uses TRBV15 and TRBJ2-7; D call uncertain. This CDR3 is 14 amino acids long. V was shortened by 4 bases and J by 6 bases, with 16 bases between the two germline ends. Germline values: CDR1 LNHNV, CDR2 YYDKDF (reference sequence). The CDR3 bases are TGTGCCACCAGCACAGAGGACCTTCCGCGCGAGCAGTACTTC. Protein: CATSTEDLPREQYF. The full variable domain, completed using reference TRBV15 and TRBJ2-7, is DAMVIQNPRYQVTQFGKPVTLSCSQTLNHNVMYWYQQKSSQAPKLLFHYYDKDFNNEADTPDNFQSRRPNTSFCFLDIRSPGLGDTAMYLCATSTEDLPREQYFGPGTRLTVT.

This clonotype was observed many times. The chain employs TRBV5-5 and TRBJ1-3; TRBD1 aligns across 7 bases. This CDR3 has 18 residues. CDR1 and CDR2 from the germline V gene are SGHKS and YYEKEE (reference sequence). The V and J ends lost 4 bases and 2 bases, in that order; junction bases with no gene match: 15. Here the CDR3 reads CASSGRVTHRGAGNTIYF. The CDR3 region has the DNA TGTGCCAGCAGCGGCCGAGTGACACACAGGGGTGCTGGAAACACCATATATTTT.

This sequence joins TRBV4-2 and TRBJ1-4; D might be TRBD1 (5 bases). Trimming removed 1 base at V and 4 bases at J, with 16 bases between. From germline, CDR1 is LGHNA and CDR2 YNFKEQ. The CDR3 covers 17 residues. In nucleotides, the CDR3 is TGTGCCAGCAGCCAAGTGAATGCGGGGCAGGATAATGAAAAACTGTTTTTT. This codes for CASSQVNAGQDNEKLFF.